The 11 T cell receptor beta chains listed next were all sequenced from one sample in a study of T-cell memory formation after mild COVID-19. Using its own MiXCR run on the 5' RACE reads, TCRdb lists one record per CDR3 protein. This sample has fewer than 600,000 distinct CDR3 sequences, with about 20% found just once. The specimen was PBMCs or a T cell subset sorted from them (not recorded which). These receptor sequences come from an adult woman who had mild COVID-19 (a few samples of this study predate the infection). Cell type and time point are not known.

The genes are TRBV29-1 and TRBJ2-1; 9 bases map to TRBD1. The CDR3 covers 16 residues. V gave up 3 bases and J gave up 8 bases; unmatched junction bases: 14. Germline loops: CDR1 SQVTM, CDR2 ANQGSEA. CDR3 sequence: CSVDPIRTGVVDEQFF. The CDR3 coding sequence is TGCAGCGTTGACCCCATCCGGACAGGGGTAGTTGATGAGCAGTTCTTC.

J is TRBJ2-3 and V is TRBV29-1; possible D gene TRBD2, 7 bases. Trimming removed 4 bases at V and 4 bases at J, with 9 bases between. Germline V gene sequence: CDR1 SQVTM, CDR2 ANQGSEA. CDR3 length: 12 amino acids. CDR3 DNA: TGCAGCGTTGGGGAGGGGGCAGATACGCAGTATTTT. Residues: CSVGEGADTQYF.

The rearrangement links TRBV24-1 to TRBJ1-1; 12 bases are a match to TRBD1. Germline V lookup: CDR1 KGHDR, CDR2 SFDVKD. The CDR3 has 16 residues. J was trimmed by 3 bases and V by 4 bases; bases with no gene match: 5. The CDR3 DNA reads TGTGCCACCAGTGACCCCGGGACAGGGGGCGACACTGAAGCTTTCTTT. As protein: CATSDPGTGGDTEAFF.

The chain uses TRBV30 and TRBJ1-2; maybe TRBD1 (6 bases). CDR1 is GTSNPN, CDR2 SVGIG, per germline (reference sequence). Trimming removed 4 bases from V and 2 bases from J, with 17 bases in between. The CDR3 spans 15 residues. The CDR3 loop is CAWTSPRGGNYGYTF. For the CDR3, the DNA is TGTGCCTGGACTTCTCCTCGAGGGGGAAACTATGGCTACACCTTC.

V and J are TRBV7-9 and TRBJ2-5; D call uncertain. The CDR3 length is 15 residues. Germline CDR1 SEHNR, CDR2 FQNEAQ (reference sequence). V was pared by 4 bases and J by 2 bases, with 14 bases between. The CDR3 sequence: CASSSGRSIQETQYF. The CDR3, as DNA: TGTGCCAGCAGCTCCGGACGGTCGATACAAGAGACCCAGTACTTC.

The chain employs TRBV7-9 and TRBJ2-7; weak D call: TRBD1 (5 bases). CDR1 and CDR2 (germline): SEHNR, FQNEAQ (reference sequence). Trimming stripped 7 bases from V and 1 base from J, with 14 bases between. The CDR3 contains 14 residues. Written as DNA, the CDR3 is TGTGCCAGCACCCTGACACAGGATTCCTACGAGCAGTACTTC. Protein: CASTLTQDSYEQYF.

This clonotype was detected only a few times. The V and J genes are TRBV2 and TRBJ2-5; D not resolved. The CDR3 runs 13 residues. V dropped 8 bases and J dropped 3 bases, with 13 bases sitting between them. Germline V gene sequence: CDR1 SNHLY, CDR2 FYNNEI. The DNA of the CDR3 is TGTGCCAGCGACCCCGATAGTGAAGAGACCCAGTACTTC. The encoded protein is CASDPDSEETQYF.

V gene TRBV5-1 combines with J gene TRBJ2-4, with 9 bases fitting TRBD2. The CDR3 runs 18 residues. Unmatched junction bases numbered 8, after V lost 0 bases and J lost 1 base. The germline V gene encodes CDR1 SGHRS and CDR2 YFSETQ. The CDR3 spells CASSLAGAGGPAKNIQYF. In nucleotides, the CDR3 is TGCGCCAGCAGCTTGGCCGGGGCGGGAGGGCCGGCCAAAAACATTCAGTACTTC.

This clonotype was seen a handful of times. V gene TRBV11-1 combines with J gene TRBJ2-1; TRBD2 aligns across 11 bases. The ends lost 3 bases at V and 4 bases at J; junction bases unmatched: 5. The CDR3 length is 16 residues. Germline lookup yields CDR1 SGHAT and CDR2 FQDESV (reference sequence). This CDR3 is CASSFFLAGGYNEQFF. CDR3 nucleotide sequence: TGTGCCAGCAGCTTCTTCCTAGCGGGGGGATACAATGAGCAGTTCTTC.

This clonotype was observed a few times. The chain couples TRBV15 to TRBJ2-2, with D perhaps TRBD2 (5 bases). V lost 5 bases and J 3 bases, leaving 10 bases between the germline ends. Germline values: CDR1 LNHNV, CDR2 YYDKDF (reference sequence). The CDR3 consists of 14 residues. CDR3: CATSSLGDTGELFF. CDR3 DNA: TGTGCCACCAGCTCTCTGGGAGACACCGGGGAGCTGTTTTTT.

This clonotype has just a few counts. This chain uses TRBV29-1 with TRBJ1-5, with unresolved D. This CDR3 region has 12 residues. Germline V lookup: CDR1 SQVTM, CDR2 ANQGSEA. With 4 bases removed from V and 5 bases from J, the gap between germline ends came to 9 bases. In DNA form, the CDR3 reads TGCAGCGTTGGGGAAAGAGATCAGCCCCAGCATTTT. Translated: CSVGERDQPQHF.